This T cell receptor beta chain comes out of a study of T-cell memory formation after mild COVID-19. Study context: The two donors had largely donor-specific TCR clusters.

The CDR3 totals 15 residues. CDR1 and CDR2 (germline): MGHRA, YSYEKL. V lost 1 base and J lost 2, with 12 bases in between. TCRdb analysed the 5' RACE reads with MiXCR anew, one entry per CDR3 protein. The data show about 110,000 distinct CDR3 sequences, around 11% seen once. The sample holds a few counts of this clonotype. The sample taken for sequencing was PBMCs or a T cell subset sorted from them (not recorded which). The chain employs TRBV4-1 and TRBJ2-7; D tentatively fits TRBD1 or TRBD2 (5 bases each). This TCR was recovered from an adult woman who had mild COVID-19 (a few samples of this study predate the infection). Cell type and time point are not known. The CDR3 coding sequence is TGCGCCAGCAGCCAAGGGGAAGGGACGGCCTACGAGCAGTACTTC. It yields the protein CASSQGEGTAYEQYF.